The present T cell receptor (beta chain) was sequenced within a study of shared clonotypes between healthy human individuals. Using immunoSEQ multiplex PCR, the repertoire was profiled, and TCRdb retains in-frame clones only, with some absent. Here the sample spans about 2.4 million clones, approximately 94% being singletons. The donors, all of them Caucasian adults, lived in Nashville, Tennessee. Trimming removed 8 bases at V and 11 bases at J, with 18 bases between. CDR1 and CDR2 (germline): MNHNS, SASEGT. This CDR3 spans 13 amino acids. Sequenced: naive CD4+ T cells sorted from blood. The sample's subset: CD45RA+ positively selected. This receptor was taken from a young man in good health. The rearrangement joins TRBV6-1 to TRBJ1-4, with D perhaps TRBD1 (6 bases). This CDR3 reads CASANGGPWKLFF. The CDR3 DNA reads as TGTGCCAGCGCAAACGGGGGGCCGTGGAAACTGTTTTTT.